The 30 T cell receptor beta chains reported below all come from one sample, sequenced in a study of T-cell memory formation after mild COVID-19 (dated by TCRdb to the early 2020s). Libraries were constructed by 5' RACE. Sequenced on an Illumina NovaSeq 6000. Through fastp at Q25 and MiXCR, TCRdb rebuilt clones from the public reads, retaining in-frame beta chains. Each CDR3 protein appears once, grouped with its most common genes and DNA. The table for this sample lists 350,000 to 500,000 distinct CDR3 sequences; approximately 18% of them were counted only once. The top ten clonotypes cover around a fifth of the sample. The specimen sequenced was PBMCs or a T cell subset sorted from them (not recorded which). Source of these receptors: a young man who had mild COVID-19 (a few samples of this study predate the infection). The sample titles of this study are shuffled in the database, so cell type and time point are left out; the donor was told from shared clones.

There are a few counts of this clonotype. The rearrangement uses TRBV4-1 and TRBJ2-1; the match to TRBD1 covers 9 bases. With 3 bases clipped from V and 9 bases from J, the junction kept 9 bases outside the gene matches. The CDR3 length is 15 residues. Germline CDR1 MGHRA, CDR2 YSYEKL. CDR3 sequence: CASSQTQGAISEQFF. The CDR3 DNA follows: TGCGCCAGCAGCCAGACACAGGGGGCTATTAGTGAGCAGTTCTTC.

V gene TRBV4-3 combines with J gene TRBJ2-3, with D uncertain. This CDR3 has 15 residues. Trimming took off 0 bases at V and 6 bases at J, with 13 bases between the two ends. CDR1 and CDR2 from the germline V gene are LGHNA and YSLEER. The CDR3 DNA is TGCGCCAGCAGCCAAGAAAGGCTAGGCTGGGATACGCAGTATTTT. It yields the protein CASSQERLGWDTQYF.

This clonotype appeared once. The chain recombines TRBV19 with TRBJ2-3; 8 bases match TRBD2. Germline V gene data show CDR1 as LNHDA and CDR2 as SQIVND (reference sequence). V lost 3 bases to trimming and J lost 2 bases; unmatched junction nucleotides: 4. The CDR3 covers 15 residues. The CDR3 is CASSMWRGDTDTQYF. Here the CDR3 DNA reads TGTGCCAGTAGTATGTGGCGGGGGGACACAGATACGCAGTATTTT.

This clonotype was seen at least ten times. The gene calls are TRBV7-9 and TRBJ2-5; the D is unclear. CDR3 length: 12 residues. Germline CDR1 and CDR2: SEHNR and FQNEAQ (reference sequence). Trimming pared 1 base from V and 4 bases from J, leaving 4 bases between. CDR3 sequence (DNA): TGTGCCAGCAGCTTAGGTCGAGAGACCCAGTACTTC. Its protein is CASSLGRETQYF. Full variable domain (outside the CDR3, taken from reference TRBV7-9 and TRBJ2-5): DTGVSQNPRHKITKRGQNVTFRCDPISEHNRLYWYRQTLGQGPEFLTYFQNEAQLEKSRLLSDRFSAERPKGSFSTLEIQRTEQGDSAMYLCASSLGRETQYFGPGTRLLVL.

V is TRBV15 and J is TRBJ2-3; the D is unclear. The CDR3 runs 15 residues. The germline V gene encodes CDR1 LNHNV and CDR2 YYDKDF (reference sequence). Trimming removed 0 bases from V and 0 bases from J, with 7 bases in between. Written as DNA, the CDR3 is TGTGCCACCAGCAGAGACAGACCTAGCACAGATACGCAGTATTTT. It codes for CATSRDRPSTDTQYF.

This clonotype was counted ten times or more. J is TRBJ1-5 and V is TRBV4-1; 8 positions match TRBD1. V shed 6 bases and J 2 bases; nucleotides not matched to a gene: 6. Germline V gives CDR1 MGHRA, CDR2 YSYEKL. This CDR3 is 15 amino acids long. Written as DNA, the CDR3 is TGCGCCAGCAGTCCTACAGGGGGTCGCAATCAGCCCCAGCATTTT. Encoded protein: CASSPTGGRNQPQHF.

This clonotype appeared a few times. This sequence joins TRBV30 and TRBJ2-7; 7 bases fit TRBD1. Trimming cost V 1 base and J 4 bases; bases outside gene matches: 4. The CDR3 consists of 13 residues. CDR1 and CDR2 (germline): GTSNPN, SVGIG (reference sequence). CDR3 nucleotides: TGTGCCTGGAGTGACGGGACAGCGTACGAGCAGTACTTC. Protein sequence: CAWSDGTAYEQYF.

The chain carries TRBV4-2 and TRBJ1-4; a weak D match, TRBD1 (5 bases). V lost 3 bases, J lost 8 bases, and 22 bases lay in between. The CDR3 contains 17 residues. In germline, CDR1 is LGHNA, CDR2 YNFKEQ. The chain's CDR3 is CASSQPHGRGRLEKLFF. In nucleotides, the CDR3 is TGTGCCAGCAGCCAGCCCCACGGTCGGGGCAGACTAGAAAAACTGTTTTTT.

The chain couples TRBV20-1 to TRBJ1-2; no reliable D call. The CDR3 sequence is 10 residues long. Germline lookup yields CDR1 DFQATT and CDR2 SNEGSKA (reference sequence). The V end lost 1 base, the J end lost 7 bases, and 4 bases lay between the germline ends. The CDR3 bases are TGCAGTGCTAGAGGGGGTGGCTACACCTTC. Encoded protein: CSARGGGYTF.

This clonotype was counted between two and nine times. The CDR3 here is CASRLLGAKNIQYF. CDR3 bases: TGTGCCAGCAGGCTCCTAGGAGCCAAAAACATTCAGTACTTC. The chain links TRBV6-5 to TRBJ2-4; no firm D call. The CDR3 is made up of 14 amino acids. Deletions cut 6 bases from V and 0 bases from J, with 9 bases between. Germline CDR1 reads MNHEY; CDR2 reads SVGAGI.

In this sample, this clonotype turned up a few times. Here the CDR3 DNA reads TGTGCCAGCAGCCGGTTAGGGTCGAACACTGAAGCTTTCTTT. It codes for CASSRLGSNTEAFF. The chain joins TRBV3-1 to TRBJ1-1; D is ambiguous. The CDR3 length is 14 residues. The V end lost 4 bases, the J end lost 1 base, and 10 bases lay between the germline ends. The germline V gene encodes CDR1 LGHDT and CDR2 YNNKEL (reference sequence).

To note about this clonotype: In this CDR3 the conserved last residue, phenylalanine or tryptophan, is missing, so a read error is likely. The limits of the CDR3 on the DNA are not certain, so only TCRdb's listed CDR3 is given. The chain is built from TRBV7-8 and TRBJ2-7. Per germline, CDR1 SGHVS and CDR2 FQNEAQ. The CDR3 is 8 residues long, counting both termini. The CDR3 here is CASSDRKG.

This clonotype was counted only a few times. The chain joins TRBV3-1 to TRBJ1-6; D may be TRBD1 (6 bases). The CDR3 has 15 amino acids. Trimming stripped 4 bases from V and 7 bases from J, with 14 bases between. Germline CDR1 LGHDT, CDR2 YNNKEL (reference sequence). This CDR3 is CASSRVAGANSPLHF. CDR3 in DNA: TGTGCCAGCAGCCGAGTGGCAGGGGCGAATTCACCCCTCCACTTT.

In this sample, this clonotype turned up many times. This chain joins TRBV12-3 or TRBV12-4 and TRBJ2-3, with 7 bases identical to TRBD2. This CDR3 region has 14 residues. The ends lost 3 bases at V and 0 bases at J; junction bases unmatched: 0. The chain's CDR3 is CASSFSGSTDTQYF. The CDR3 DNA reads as TGTGCCAGCAGTTTTAGCGGGAGCACAGATACGCAGTATTTT.

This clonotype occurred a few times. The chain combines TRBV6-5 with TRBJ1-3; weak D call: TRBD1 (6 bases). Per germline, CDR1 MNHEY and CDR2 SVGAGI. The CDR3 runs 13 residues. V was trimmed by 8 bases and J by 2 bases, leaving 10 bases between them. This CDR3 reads CASSGGPGNTIYF. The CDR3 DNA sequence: TGTGCCAGCTCCGGGGGGCCTGGAAACACCATATATTTT.

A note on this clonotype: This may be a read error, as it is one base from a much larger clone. CDR3 DNA: TGCGCCAGCAGCTCGGTGCAGGGAACCTATGGCTACACCTTC. This codes for CASSSVQGTYGYTF. The chain combines TRBV5-1 with TRBJ1-2; maybe TRBD1 (5 bases). The CDR3 spans 14 residues. Germline values: CDR1 SGHRS, CDR2 YFSETQ. Trimming removed 3 bases at V and 4 bases at J, with 13 bases between.

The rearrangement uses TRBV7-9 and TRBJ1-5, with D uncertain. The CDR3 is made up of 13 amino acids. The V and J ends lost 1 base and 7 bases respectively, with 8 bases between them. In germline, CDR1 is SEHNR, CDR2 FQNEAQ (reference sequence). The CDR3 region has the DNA TGTGCCAGCAGCTTAGGGGATTGGCAGCCCCAGCATTTT. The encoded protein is CASSLGDWQPQHF.

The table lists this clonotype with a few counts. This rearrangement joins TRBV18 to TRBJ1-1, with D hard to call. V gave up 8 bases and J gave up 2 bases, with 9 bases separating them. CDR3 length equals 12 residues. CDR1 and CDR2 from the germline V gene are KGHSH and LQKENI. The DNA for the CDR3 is TGTGCCAGCACCGGGGAAAACACTGAAGCTTTCTTT. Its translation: CASTGENTEAFF.

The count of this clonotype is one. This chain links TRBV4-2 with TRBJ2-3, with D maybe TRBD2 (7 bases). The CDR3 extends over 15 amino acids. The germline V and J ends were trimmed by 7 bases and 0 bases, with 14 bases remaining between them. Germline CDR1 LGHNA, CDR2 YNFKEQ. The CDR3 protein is CASTQGTTSTDTQYF. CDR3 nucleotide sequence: TGTGCCAGCACCCAGGGGACTACTAGCACAGATACGCAGTATTTT.

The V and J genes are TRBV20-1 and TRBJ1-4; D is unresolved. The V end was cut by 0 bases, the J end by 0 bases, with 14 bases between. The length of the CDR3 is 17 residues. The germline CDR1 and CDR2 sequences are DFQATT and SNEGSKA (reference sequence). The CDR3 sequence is CSARDLGVRPTNEKLFF. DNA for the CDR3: TGCAGTGCTAGAGACCTTGGGGTTAGACCAACTAATGAAAAACTGTTTTTT.

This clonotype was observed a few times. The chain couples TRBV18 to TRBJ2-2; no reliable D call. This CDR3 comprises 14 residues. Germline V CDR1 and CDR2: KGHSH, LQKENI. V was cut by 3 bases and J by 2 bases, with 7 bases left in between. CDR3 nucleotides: TGTGCCAGCTCACCGGCGGCTAACACCGGGGAGCTGTTTTTT. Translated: CASSPAANTGELFF.

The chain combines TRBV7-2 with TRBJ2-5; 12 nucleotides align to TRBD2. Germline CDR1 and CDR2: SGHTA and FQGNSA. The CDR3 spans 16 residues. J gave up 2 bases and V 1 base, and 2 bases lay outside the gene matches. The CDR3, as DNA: TGTGCCAGCAGCTTAGAACTAGCGGGGGGACAAGAGACCCAGTACTTC. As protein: CASSLELAGGQETQYF.

The CDR3 sequence is CASGTSAGANVLTF. The CDR3 coding sequence is TGTGCCAGCGGTACTAGCGCTGGGGCCAACGTCCTGACTTTC. The J gene is TRBJ2-6, the V gene TRBV7-9, with TRBD2 matching over 7 bases. CDR1 and CDR2 (germline): SEHNR, FQNEAQ (reference sequence). The V segment lost 8 bases and the J segment 2 bases; nucleotides outside the gene matches: 3. CDR3 length equals 14 residues.

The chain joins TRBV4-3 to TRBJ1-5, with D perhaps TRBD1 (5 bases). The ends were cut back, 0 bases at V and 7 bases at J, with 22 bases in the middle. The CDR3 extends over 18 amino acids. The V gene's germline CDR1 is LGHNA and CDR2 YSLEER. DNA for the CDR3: TGCGCCAGCAGCCAAGATCCGGACCCGGGGCCCAAAGCCCAGCCCCAGCATTTT. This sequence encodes CASSQDPDPGPKAQPQHF.

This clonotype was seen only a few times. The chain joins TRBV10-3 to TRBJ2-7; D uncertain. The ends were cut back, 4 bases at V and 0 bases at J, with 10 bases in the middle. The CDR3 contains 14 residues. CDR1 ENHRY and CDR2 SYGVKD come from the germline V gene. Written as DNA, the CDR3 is TGTGCCATCAGTGGTACCAGCCTCTCCTACGAGCAGTACTTC. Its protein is CAISGTSLSYEQYF.

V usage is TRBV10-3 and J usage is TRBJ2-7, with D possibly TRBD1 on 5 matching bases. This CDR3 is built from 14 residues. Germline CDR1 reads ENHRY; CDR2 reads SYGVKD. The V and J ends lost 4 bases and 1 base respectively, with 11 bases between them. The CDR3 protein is CAISAGQGSYEQYF. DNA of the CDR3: TGTGCCATCAGTGCCGGTCAGGGATCCTACGAGCAGTACTTC.

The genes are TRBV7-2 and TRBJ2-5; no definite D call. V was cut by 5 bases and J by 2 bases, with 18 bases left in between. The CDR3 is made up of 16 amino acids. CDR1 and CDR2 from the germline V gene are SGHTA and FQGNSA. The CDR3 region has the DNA TGTGCCAGCAGCCGTTCGGAGTCAGCCGATCAAGAGACCCAGTACTTC. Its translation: CASSRSESADQETQYF.

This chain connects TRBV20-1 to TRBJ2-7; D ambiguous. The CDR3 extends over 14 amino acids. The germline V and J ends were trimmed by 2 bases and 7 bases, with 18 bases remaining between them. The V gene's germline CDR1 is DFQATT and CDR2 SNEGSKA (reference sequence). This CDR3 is CSARPRHHSWEQYF. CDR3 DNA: TGCAGTGCTAGACCTAGACACCACTCCTGGGAGCAGTACTTC.

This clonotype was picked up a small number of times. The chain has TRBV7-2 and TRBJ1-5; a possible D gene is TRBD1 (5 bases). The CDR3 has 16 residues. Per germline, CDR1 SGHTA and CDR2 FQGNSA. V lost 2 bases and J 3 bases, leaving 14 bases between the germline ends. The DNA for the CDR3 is TGTGCCAGCAGCTTACTTGTAGGGGCGGACAATCAGCCCCAGCATTTT. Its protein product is CASSLLVGADNQPQHF.

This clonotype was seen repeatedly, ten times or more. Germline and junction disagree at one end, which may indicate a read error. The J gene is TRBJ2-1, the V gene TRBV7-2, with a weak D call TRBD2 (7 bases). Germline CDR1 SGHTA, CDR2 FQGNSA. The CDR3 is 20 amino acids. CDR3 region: CASSPNLPGGGTTGYSEQFF. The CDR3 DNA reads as TGTGCCAGCAGCCCAAACCTCCCTGGGGGGGGGACAACCGGGTACAGTGAGCAGTTCTTC.